This T cell receptor beta chain was found in a study of shared clonotypes between healthy human individuals. In the case of this clone: Its target is unknown.

Several immunoSEQ 96-well plates shared each subset's DNA, each plate a replicate. The method was immunoSEQ multiplex PCR; TCRdb's version includes in-frame clones alone and lacks a portion of them. The repertoire consists of hundreds of thousands of clones, with 95% to 97% occurring once and the leading ten covering about 0.12%. Study-level results: In contrast to clonotypes shared by all four donors, non-shared clonotypes had lower generation probabilities.

CD45RO-negative CD8 cells positively selected for CCR7 made up the naive population, which excluded terminally differentiated effector memory CD45RA+ cells. Germline CDR1 WNHNN, CDR2 SYGVQD (reference sequence). This CDR3 has 15 residues. V was pared by 3 bases and J by 4 bases, with 2 bases of the junction left unmatched. The sequence was obtained from a woman between 25 and 40 years old in good health. This chain joins TRBV10-1 and TRBJ2-5, with 13 bases fitting TRBD2. The sequenced sample consisted of naive CD8+ T cells sorted from blood. The CDR3 DNA follows: TGCGCCAGCAGTGACGGACTAGCGGGAGCAGAGACCCAGTACTTC. It is translated as CASSDGLAGAETQYF.